This T cell receptor (beta chain) is drawn from a study of blood T cell repertoires in COVID-19. Across the whole study: Sources were T cells, B-cell-depleted T cells, or PBMCs; the material itself was cDNA or gDNA.

Profiling relied on immunoSEQ multiplex PCR, and the TCRdb table lists in-frame clones only, not all of them. The sample carries approximately 280,000 clones, 89% recorded once. The germline V gene has CDR1 SGHVS and CDR2 FQNEAQ. The length of the CDR3 is 15 residues. Trimming shortened V by 6 bases and J by 0 bases, and 9 bases separated the two germline ends. The sequence came from a woman aged 60 to 75 with acute or convalescent COVID-19. This chain links TRBV7-8 with TRBJ1-6; D may be TRBD1 (6 bases). What was sequenced was peripheral blood. The CDR3, as DNA: TGTGCCAGCAGACAGGGAGCCTCCTATAATTCACCCCTCCACTTT. Its translation: CASRQGASYNSPLHF.